This T cell receptor beta chain was captured in a study of T cell changes during pregnancy in multiple sclerosis. J lost 1 base, V lost 6 bases, and 15 bases had no gene match. There are 18 residues in the CDR3. Germline values: CDR1 SNHLY, CDR2 FYNNEI. Generated by immunoSEQ multiplex PCR, the TCRdb table keeps only in-frame clones and is missing some. The top ten hold roughly 3.8% of the sample, which has around 43,000 clones, 93% seen once. The source of this sequence is a female donor with multiple sclerosis, enrolled in a pregnancy study. J is TRBJ1-1 and V is TRBV2; 9 positions match TRBD1. Sequenced material: CD8+ T cells from peripheral blood mononuclear cells, taken after pregnancy. The CDR3 bases are TGTGCCAGCAGCACCTTCAGACAGGGGGAAACTGGGAACACTGAAGCTTTCTTT. Translating gives CASSTFRQGETGNTEAFF.